This T cell receptor beta chain is drawn from a study of OX40 agonist ivuxolimab in advanced cancers. About the research overall: Partial responses, seen in three patients, involved one hepatocellular carcinoma and two cutaneous melanomas.

Data came from immunoSEQ multiplex PCR; TCRdb stores just in-frame clones and leaves some out. The sample yields under 70,000 clones, roughly 85% seen once. V was pared by 0 bases and J by 4 bases, with 10 bases between. The CDR3 totals 14 residues. Germline assignment: CDR1 SGHRS and CDR2 YFSETQ. The genes are TRBV5-1 and TRBJ2-5; D perhaps matches TRBD1 (6 bases). The sequence came from an adult with an advanced solid tumor such as melanoma, head and neck, liver or kidney cancer. The material sequenced was CD4+ or CD8+ T cells sorted from blood, taken in a trial of the OX40 agonist ivuxolimab. Here the CDR3 DNA reads TGCGCCAGCAGCTTGGGACAGGCGCTAGAGACCCAGTACTTC. It translates to CASSLGQALETQYF.